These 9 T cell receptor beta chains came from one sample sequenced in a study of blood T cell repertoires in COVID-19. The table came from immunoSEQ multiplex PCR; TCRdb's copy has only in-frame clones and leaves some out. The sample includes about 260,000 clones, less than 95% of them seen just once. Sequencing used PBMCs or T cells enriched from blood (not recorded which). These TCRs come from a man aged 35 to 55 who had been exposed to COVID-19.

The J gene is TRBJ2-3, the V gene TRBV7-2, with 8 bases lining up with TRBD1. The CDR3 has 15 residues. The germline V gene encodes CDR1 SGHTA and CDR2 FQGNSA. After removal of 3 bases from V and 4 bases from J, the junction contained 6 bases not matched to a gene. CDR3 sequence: CASSLRQGPSDTQYF. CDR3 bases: TGTGCCAGCAGCTTGCGACAGGGGCCGTCAGATACGCAGTATTTT.

The DNA for the CDR3 is TGTGCCAGTAGTATGCTTAGCGGGAGATGGTCAGATACGCAGTATTTT. It translates to CASSMLSGRWSDTQYF. V and J are TRBV19 and TRBJ2-3; 9 bases line up with TRBD2. This CDR3 contains 16 residues. V shed 3 bases and J 4 bases; nucleotides not matched to a gene: 8. The germline CDR1 and CDR2 sequences are LNHDA and SQIVND (reference sequence).

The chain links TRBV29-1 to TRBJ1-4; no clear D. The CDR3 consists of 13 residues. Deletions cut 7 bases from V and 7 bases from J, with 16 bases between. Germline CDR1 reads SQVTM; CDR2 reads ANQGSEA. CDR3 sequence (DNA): TGCAGCGCTGCAACTGGGAGTAGTGAAAAACTGTTTTTT. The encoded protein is CSAATGSSEKLFF.

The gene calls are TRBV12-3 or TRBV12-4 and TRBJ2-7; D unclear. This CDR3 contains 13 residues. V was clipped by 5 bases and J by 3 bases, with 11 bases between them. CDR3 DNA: TGTGCCAGCAGTCGTGGCAAAAACTACGAGCAGTACTTC. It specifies CASSRGKNYEQYF.

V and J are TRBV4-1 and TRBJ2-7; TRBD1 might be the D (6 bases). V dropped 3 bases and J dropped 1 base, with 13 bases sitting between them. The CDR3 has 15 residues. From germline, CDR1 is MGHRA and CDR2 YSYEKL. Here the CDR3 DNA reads TGCGCCAGCAGCCACCGTGGGACATCATCCTACGAGCAGTACTTC. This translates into CASSHRGTSSYEQYF.

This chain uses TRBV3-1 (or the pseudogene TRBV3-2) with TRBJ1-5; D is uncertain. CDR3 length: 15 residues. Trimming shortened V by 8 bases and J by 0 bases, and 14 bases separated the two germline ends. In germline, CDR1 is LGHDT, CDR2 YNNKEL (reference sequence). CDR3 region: CASRDTPNSNQPQHF. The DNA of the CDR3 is TGTGCCAGCCGCGACACACCGAATAGCAATCAGCCCCAGCATTTT.

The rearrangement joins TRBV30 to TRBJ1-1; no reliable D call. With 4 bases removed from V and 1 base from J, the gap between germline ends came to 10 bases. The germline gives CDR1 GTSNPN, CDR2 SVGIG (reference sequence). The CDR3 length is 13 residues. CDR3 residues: CAWNPGTNTEAFF. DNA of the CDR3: TGTGCCTGGAATCCGGGTACGAACACTGAAGCTTTCTTT.

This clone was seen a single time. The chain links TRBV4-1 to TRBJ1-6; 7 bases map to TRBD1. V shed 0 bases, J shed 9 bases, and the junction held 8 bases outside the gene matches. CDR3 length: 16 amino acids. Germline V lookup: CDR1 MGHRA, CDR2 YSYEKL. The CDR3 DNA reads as TGCGCCAGCAGCCAAGATATAAGGGGGCGCGTTTCACCCCTCCACTTT. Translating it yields CASSQDIRGRVSPLHF.

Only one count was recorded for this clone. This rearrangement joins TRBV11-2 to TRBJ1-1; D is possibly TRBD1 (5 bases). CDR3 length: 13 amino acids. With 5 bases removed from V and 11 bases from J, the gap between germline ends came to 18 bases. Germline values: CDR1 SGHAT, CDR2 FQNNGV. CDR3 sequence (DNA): TGTGCCAGCAGCCCGACAGAACGAGGTCGGGCTTTCTTT. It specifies CASSPTERGRAFF.